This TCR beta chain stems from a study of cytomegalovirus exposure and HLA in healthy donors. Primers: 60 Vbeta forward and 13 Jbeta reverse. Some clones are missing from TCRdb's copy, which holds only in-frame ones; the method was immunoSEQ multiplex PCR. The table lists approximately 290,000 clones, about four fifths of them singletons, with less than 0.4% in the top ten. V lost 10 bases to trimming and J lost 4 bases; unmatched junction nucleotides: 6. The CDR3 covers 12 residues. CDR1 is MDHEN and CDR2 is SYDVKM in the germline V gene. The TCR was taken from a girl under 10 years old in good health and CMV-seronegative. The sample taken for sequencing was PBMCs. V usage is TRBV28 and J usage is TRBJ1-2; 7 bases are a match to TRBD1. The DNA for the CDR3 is TGTGCCACCGGACAGGATTTCTATGGCTACACCTTC. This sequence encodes CATGQDFYGYTF.